These T cell receptor beta chains were read from a single sample in a study of T-cell reconstitution after alpha-beta-depleted transplantation in children. TCRdb reanalysed the PCR reads using MiXCR and keeps one entry per CDR3 protein. There are more than 200,000 distinct CDR3 sequences in the sample; about 25% occur only once, and less than 3.5% lies in the top ten. The sample here was PBMCs, taken before TCRalphabeta/CD19-depleted stem cell transplant. These receptors were obtained from a girl aged 2-9 years with Fanconi anemia, due to receive a stem cell transplant. CDR3s include the opening cysteine and the closing phenylalanine or tryptophan. D genes are given only for firm matches. A row's size may be missing; if present it is once, few, many or a size class.

clone size | J gene | V gene | D gene | CDR3 protein | CDR3 DNA
- | TRBJ2-1 | TRBV5-1 | TRBD2 | CASNGLGTSGMSTYNEQFF | TGCGCCAGCAACGGTCTCGGGACTAGCGGGATGAGCACCTACAATGAGCAGTTCTTC
many | TRBJ2-7 | TRBV20-1 | - | CSARDSYLSSYEQYF | TGCAGTGCTAGAGATTCCTACTTAAGCTCCTACGAGCAGTACTTC
- | TRBJ2-5 | TRBV20-1 | - | CSARGNGGQETQYF | TGCAGTGCTAGAGGAAACGGGGGACAAGAGACCCAGTACTTC
- | TRBJ2-3 | TRBV20-1 | - | CSARDFRDGSGTDTQYF | TGCAGTGCTAGAGATTTCAGGGATGGATCTGGCACAGATACGCAGTATTTT
many | TRBJ2-1 | TRBV27 | TRBD2 | CASSLGVGSGVVDEQFF | TGTGCCAGCAGTTTAGGTGTCGGAAGCGGGGTAGTGGATGAGCAGTTCTTC
- | TRBJ2-1 | TRBV24-1 | TRBD2 | CATSAIPSGSPQGNEQFF | TGTGCCACCAGTGCCATACCCAGCGGGAGCCCCCAAGGAAATGAGCAGTTCTTC
many | TRBJ1-1 | TRBV29-1 | - | CSVCAGVTEAFF | TGCAGCGTTTGCGCCGGGGTAACTGAAGCTTTCTTT
- | TRBJ2-1 | TRBV7-3 | - | CASSPMNIPYNEQFF | TGTGCCAGCAGCCCTATGAATATCCCCTACAATGAGCAGTTCTTC
few | TRBJ2-7 | TRBV29-1 | TRBD1 | CSVEIRGTKPYEQYF | TGCAGCGTTGAAATCAGGGGGACAAAGCCCTACGAGCAGTACTTC
many | TRBJ1-3 | TRBV20-1 | - | CSARAWDTIYF | TGCAGTGCTAGGGCGTGGGACACCATATATTTT
many | TRBJ2-1 | TRBV24-1 | TRBD1 | CATSDQYRGQNEQFF | TGTGCCACCAGTGACCAGTACAGGGGCCAAAATGAGCAGTTCTTC
few | TRBJ2-2 | TRBV7-9 | - | CASSLSGGTGELFF | TGTGCCAGCAGCTTAAGCGGAGGCACCGGGGAGCTGTTTTTT
many | TRBJ1-3 | TRBV6-1 | - | CASSEGRQASIYF | TGTGCCAGCAGTGAAGGTCGACAGGCTTCGATATATTTT
- | TRBJ1-1 | TRBV29-1 | - | CSVEGRQAPRAFF | TGCAGCGTTGAAGGCCGACAGGCGCCGAGAGCTTTCTTT
many | TRBJ1-1 | TRBV12-5 | - | CASALNTEAFF | TGTGCTAGTGCCTTGAACACTGAAGCTTTCTTT
few | TRBJ2-1 | TRBV7-2 | - | CASRRERLASDEQFF | TGTGCCAGCAGACGCGAGAGGTTAGCGTCAGATGAGCAGTTCTTC